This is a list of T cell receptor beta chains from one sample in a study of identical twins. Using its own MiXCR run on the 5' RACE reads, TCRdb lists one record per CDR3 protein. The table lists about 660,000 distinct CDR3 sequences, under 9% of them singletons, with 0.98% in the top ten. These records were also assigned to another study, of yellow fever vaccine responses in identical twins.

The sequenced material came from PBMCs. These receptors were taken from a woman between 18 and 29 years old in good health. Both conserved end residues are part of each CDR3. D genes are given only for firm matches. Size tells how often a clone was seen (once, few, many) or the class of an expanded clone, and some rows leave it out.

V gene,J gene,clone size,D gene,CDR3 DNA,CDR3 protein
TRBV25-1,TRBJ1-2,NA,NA,TGTGCCAGCAGCCCGACGGGAGGGGTCTATGGCTACACCTTC,CASSPTGGVYGYTF
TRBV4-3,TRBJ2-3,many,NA,TGCGCCAGCAGCCAAGCAGCGGGTCACATTACAGATACGCAGTATTTT,CASSQAAGHITDTQYF
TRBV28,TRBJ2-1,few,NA,TGTGCCAGCAGTTTCGACACCCTCGGGTACAATGAGCAGTTCTTC,CASSFDTLGYNEQFF
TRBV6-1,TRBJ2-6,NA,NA,TGTGCCAGCAGTCCCGGGACAACAGACTCTGGGGCCAACGTCCTGACTTTC,CASSPGTTDSGANVLTF
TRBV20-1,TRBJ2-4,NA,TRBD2,TGCAGTGCTAGGTCCCTGGGGGGGGGGACCTTAGCCAAAAACATTCAGTACTTC,CSARSLGGGTLAKNIQYF
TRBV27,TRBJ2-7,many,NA,TGTGCCAGCAGTATAACTAGTTCCTACGAGCAGTACTTC,CASSITSSYEQYF
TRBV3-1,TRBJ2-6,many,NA,TGTGCCAGCTGCGCGGCCTCTGGGGCCAACGTCCTGACTTTC,CASCAASGANVLTF
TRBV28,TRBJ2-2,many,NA,TGTGCCAGCAGTTTACGCCCATACACCGGGGAGCTGTTTTTT,CASSLRPYTGELFF
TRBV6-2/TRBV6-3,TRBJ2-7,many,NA,TGTGCCAGCAGTTACTCGTTCCATTTCTACGAGCAGTACTTC,CASSYSFHFYEQYF
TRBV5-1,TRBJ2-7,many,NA,TGCGCCAGCAGCTTCTCCAGGGTGGCCTACGAGCAGTACTTC,CASSFSRVAYEQYF
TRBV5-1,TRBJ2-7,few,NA,TGCGCCAGCAGCTTGGGCTCAGGCCCCTCCTACGAGCAGTACTTC,CASSLGSGPSYEQYF
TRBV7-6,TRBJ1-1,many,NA,TGTGCCAGCAGCTTAGGGACAGCTGCCGAAGCTTTCTTT,CASSLGTAAEAFF
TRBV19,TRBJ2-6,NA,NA,TGTGCCAGTAGAAAAACATCTAGCTCTGGGGCCAACGTCCTGACTTTC,CASRKTSSSGANVLTF
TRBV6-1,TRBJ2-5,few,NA,TGTGCCAGCAGGGAAGACAGACAGGGAGGGGTCATCGGGCAAGAGACCCAGTACTTC,CASREDRQGGVIGQETQYF
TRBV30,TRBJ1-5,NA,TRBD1,TGTGCCTGGAGTGTACAGGGCAGGGGGAGCAATCAGCCCCAGCATTTT,CAWSVQGRGSNQPQHF
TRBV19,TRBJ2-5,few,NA,TGTGCCAGTAGTGGACAGACGAGGGAGACCCAGTACTTC,CASSGQTRETQYF
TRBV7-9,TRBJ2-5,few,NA,TGTGCCAGCAGCTTAAACCCACAGGGACAAGAGACCCAGTACTTC,CASSLNPQGQETQYF
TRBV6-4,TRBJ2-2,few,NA,TGTGCCAGCAGTCTAGCGTCGAAGGGCGGGGAGCTGTTTTTT,CASSLASKGGELFF
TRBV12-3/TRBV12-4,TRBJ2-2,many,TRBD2,TGTGCCAGCGCCCTCGCGGGAGGGACCGGGGAGCTGTTTTTT,CASALAGGTGELFF
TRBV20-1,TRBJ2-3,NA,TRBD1,TGCAGTGCTACGACGAGGACAGGCGAGGTAACAGATACGCAGTATTTT,CSATTRTGEVTDTQYF
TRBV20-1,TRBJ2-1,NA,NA,TGCAGTGCAACGGAGTCCTACAATGAGCAGTTCTTC,CSATESYNEQFF
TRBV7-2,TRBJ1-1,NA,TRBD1,TGTGCCAGCAGCTACCGGGACAGGACCACTGAAGCTTTCTTT,CASSYRDRTTEAFF
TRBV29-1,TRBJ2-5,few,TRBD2,TGCAGCGCACATCTAGCGGGAGGGCCAGAGACCCAGTACTTC,CSAHLAGGPETQYF
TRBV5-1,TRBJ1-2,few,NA,TGCGCCAGCAGCCCGCGGGGGCCAAACTATGGCTACACCTTC,CASSPRGPNYGYTF
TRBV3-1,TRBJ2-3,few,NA,TGTGCCAGCAGCCAGGCGGGGCAAGGAGATACGCAGTATTTT,CASSQAGQGDTQYF
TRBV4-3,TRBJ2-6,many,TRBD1,TGCGCCAGCAGCCAAGTCACAGGGGGCAGTGGGGCCAACGTCCTGACTTTC,CASSQVTGGSGANVLTF
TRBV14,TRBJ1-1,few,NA,TGTGCCAGCAGCCTAAGAGTGGGAGGCACTGAAGCTTTCTTT,CASSLRVGGTEAFF
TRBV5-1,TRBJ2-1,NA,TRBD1,TGCGCCAGCAGCTTGGGGGTGACAGGGGCCTACAATGAGCAGTTCTTC,CASSLGVTGAYNEQFF
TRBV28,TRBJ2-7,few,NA,TGTGCCAGCAGTTTCAGGAACTACGAGCAGTACTTC,CASSFRNYEQYF
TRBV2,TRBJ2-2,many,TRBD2,TGTGCCAGCATTCGGGGGGGAGTGAACACCGGGGAGCTGTTTTTT,CASIRGGVNTGELFF
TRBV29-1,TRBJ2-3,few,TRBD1,TGCAGCTTCGGGCGGGGACAGGGTTTGGATACGCAGTATTTT,CSFGRGQGLDTQYF
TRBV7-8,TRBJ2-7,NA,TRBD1,TGTGCCATCGCCAACCGGGACAGCTCCTACGAGCAGTACTTC,CAIANRDSSYEQYF
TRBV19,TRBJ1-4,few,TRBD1,TGTGCCAGTAAACAGGGGTATCGTGAAAAACTGTTTTTT,CASKQGYREKLFF
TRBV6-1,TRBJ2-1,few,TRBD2,TGTGCCAGCAGCTCGGGACTAGCATTCTACAATGAGCAGTTCTTC,CASSSGLAFYNEQFF
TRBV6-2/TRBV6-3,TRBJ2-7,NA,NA,TGTGCCAGCAGCAACATAATAGGCACAGGGAGGGACGAGCAGTACTTC,CASSNIIGTGRDEQYF
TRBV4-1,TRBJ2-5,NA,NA,TGCGCCAGCAGCCACCACGACCCCCCTAGAGCTGTCGAGACCCAGTACTTC,CASSHHDPPRAVETQYF
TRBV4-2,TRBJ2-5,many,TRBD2,TGTGCCAGCAGCCAAGAGGGGGGGGAAAAGACCCAGTACTTC,CASSQEGGEKTQYF
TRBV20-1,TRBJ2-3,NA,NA,TGCAGTGCTAAGGACCCTCAACGAACAGATACGCAGTATTTT,CSAKDPQRTDTQYF
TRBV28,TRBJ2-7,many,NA,TGTGCCAGCAGTTTGAGGGGTACCTACGAGCAGTACTTC,CASSLRGTYEQYF
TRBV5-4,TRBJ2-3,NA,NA,TGTGCCAGCAGCCCCGTCGAGGGTACGCAGTATTTT,CASSPVEGTQYF
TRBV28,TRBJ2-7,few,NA,TGTGCCAGCACCGAAGGCGTGTTCGAGCAGTACTTC,CASTEGVFEQYF
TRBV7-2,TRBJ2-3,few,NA,TGTGCCAGCCGCGAGGCTAGCTATCATACGCAGTATTTT,CASREASYHTQYF
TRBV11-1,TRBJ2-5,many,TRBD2,TGTGCCAGCAGCTTCAGGACTAGCGAGAAAGAATACGAGACTTGGACCCAGTACTTC,CASSFRTSEKEYETWTQYF
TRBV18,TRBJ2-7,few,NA,TGTGCCAGCTCACGAGGGGACACTTCCTACGAGCAGTACTTC,CASSRGDTSYEQYF
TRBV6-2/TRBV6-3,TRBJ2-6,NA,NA,TGTGCCAGCAGTTACGTCTCCTCTGGGGCCAACGTCCTGACTTTC,CASSYVSSGANVLTF
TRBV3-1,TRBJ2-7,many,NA,TGTGCCAGCAGCCAAAGTCAGACGGCCTCCTACGAGCAGTACTTC,CASSQSQTASYEQYF
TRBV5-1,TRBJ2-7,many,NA,TGCGCCAGCAGCCCCTCCTGGACAGCCTACGAGCAGTACTTC,CASSPSWTAYEQYF
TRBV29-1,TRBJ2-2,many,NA,TGCAGCGTTGAATTAGCGGTGCGAACCGGGGAGCTGTTTTTT,CSVELAVRTGELFF